This T cell receptor beta chain appears in the sequencing data of a study of human T cells and chemical hapten exposure. Looking at the study overall: Patients got weekly scalp diphenylcyclopropenone doses over the approximately 23-week study. General study points: Expanded TCRs clustered into significantly more large CDR3 similarity groups than controls, the analysis revealed.

Time point of the sample: pre-sensitization, week 0. Documented treatment: therapeutic diphenylcyclopropenone sensitization with weekly scalp DPC. The study enrolled 18 to 70-year-old alopecia patients suitable for DPC. This clonotype was picked up many times. The antigen is unknown. In germline, CDR1 is SEHNR, CDR2 FQNEAQ (reference sequence). The CDR3 length is 16 residues. V gave up 2 bases and J gave up 0 bases, with 11 bases separating them. The study used a library that attached unique molecular identifiers to individual cDNA molecules. One entry per CDR3 protein, called by TCRdb with MiXCR from the RACE reads. Among roughly 250,000 distinct CDR3 sequences listed, approximately 8.6% were seen once.

Here the sequenced sample was whole blood, taken in connection with sensitization to the hapten diphenylcyclopropenone (DPC). The origin of this receptor is a woman in her forties with alopecia areata. Some clones in this sample may be carry-over from other donors' samples. The chain recombines TRBV7-9 with TRBJ1-3, with D hard to call. CDR3 sequence (DNA): TGTGCCAGCAGCTTAATTCCAGTCAGCTCTGGAAACACCATATATTTT. Encoded protein: CASSLIPVSSGNTIYF.